A single sample is the source of the 21 T cell receptor beta chains below, sequenced in a study of shared clonotypes between healthy human individuals. Naive CD8 populations comprised CD45RO-negative cells positively selected for CCR7, excluding terminally differentiated effector memory CD45RA+ cells. Clones were sequenced by immunoSEQ multiplex PCR, and TCRdb holds only the in-frame ones, with some missing. This table has 1.5 million to 2.5 million clones, about 95% appearing once. Sample: naive CD8+ T cells sorted from blood. The receptors shown here come from a man younger than 30 in good health.

The V gene is TRBV9, the J gene TRBJ1-6; TRBD1 agrees at 7 bases. Trimming cost V 0 bases and J 0 bases; bases outside gene matches: 9. CDR1 SGDLS and CDR2 YYNGEE come from the germline V gene. CDR3 length: 19 amino acids. The CDR3 spells CASSVDPVDRSSYNSPLHF. The CDR3 bases are TGTGCCAGCAGCGTAGACCCCGTGGACAGGAGCTCCTATAATTCACCCCTCCACTTT.

The J gene is TRBJ2-6, the V gene TRBV6-5; D is undetermined. CDR1 MNHEY and CDR2 SVGAGI come from the germline V gene. The V end lost 5 bases, the J end lost 2 bases, and 10 bases lay between the germline ends. The CDR3 runs to 15 residues. CDR3 DNA sequence: TGTGCCAGCAGTCTACTCCTCCCTGGGGCCAACGTCCTGACTTTC. Amino acid sequence: CASSLLLPGANVLTF.

The chain links TRBV2 to TRBJ2-6; D could derive from TRBD1 or TRBD2 (5 bases each). CDR1 and CDR2 (germline): SNHLY, FYNNEI. The CDR3 sequence is 16 residues long. V was clipped by 6 bases and J by 2 bases, with 14 bases between them. In DNA form, the CDR3 reads TGTGCCAGCAGGGGGGTCGTCGGCGCTGGGGCCAACGTCCTGACTTTC. Translating it yields CASRGVVGAGANVLTF.

V is TRBV5-6 and J is TRBJ2-7; D is ambiguous. CDR3 length: 13 amino acids. Germline V gene data show CDR1 as SGHDT and CDR2 as YYEEEE. Trimming removed 4 bases at V and 0 bases at J, with 8 bases between. The CDR3 DNA follows: TGTGCCAGCAGCCAGGCAGCCTCCTACGAGCAGTACTTC. It translates to CASSQAASYEQYF.

In regard to this clone: In the same sample, other DNA sequences code for this CDR3. The chain recombines TRBV9 with TRBJ1-2, with 7 bases aligning to TRBD1. CDR1 SGDLS and CDR2 YYNGEE come from the germline V gene. V shed 3 bases, J shed 0 bases, and the junction held 2 bases outside the gene matches. CDR3 size: 14 residues. The DNA for the CDR3 is TGTGCCAGCAGCGCGGGGACAGCTAACTATGGCTACACCTTC. Encoded protein: CASSAGTANYGYTF.

The J gene is TRBJ2-1, the V gene TRBV27; unclear D gene. Germline V gives CDR1 MNHEY, CDR2 SMNVEV (reference sequence). This CDR3 has 17 amino acids. Trimming left V 1 base short and J 5 bases short, with 18 bases between. The CDR3 is CASSLWSIGPGHNEQFF. CDR3 nucleotides: TGTGCCAGCAGTTTATGGTCTATTGGTCCGGGCCACAATGAGCAGTTCTTC.

CDR3 sequence reads: CASSASGLAISSTDTQYF. Written as DNA, the CDR3 is TGTGCCAGCAGCGCATCGGGGCTAGCGATTTCTAGCACAGATACGCAGTATTTT. V gene TRBV7-2 combines with J gene TRBJ2-3; D may be TRBD2 (6 bases). V lost 5 bases, J lost 0 bases, and 21 bases lay in between. CDR3 size: 18 residues. CDR1 SGHTA and CDR2 FQGNSA come from the germline V gene.

To note about this clone: This sample includes further DNA sequences coding for the same CDR3. V is TRBV7-9 and J is TRBJ2-7; D remains ambiguous. CDR3 length equals 11 residues. Per germline, CDR1 SEHNR and CDR2 FQNEAQ (reference sequence). With 3 bases removed from V and 6 bases from J, the gap between germline ends came to 6 bases. The CDR3 protein is CASSFGAEQYF. CDR3 DNA: TGTGCCAGCAGCTTCGGCGCCGAGCAGTACTTC. Supplemented by reference TRBV7-9 and TRBJ2-7, the full variable domain reads DTGVSQNPRHKITKRGQNVTFRCDPISEHNRLYWYRQTLGQGPEFLTYFQNEAQLEKSRLLSDRFSAERPKGSFSTLEIQRTEQGDSAMYLCASSFGAEQYFGPGTRLTVT.

The rearrangement uses TRBV9 and TRBJ1-5; D remains unclear. The V gene's germline CDR1 is SGDLS and CDR2 YYNGEE. V dropped 1 base and J dropped 0 bases, with 8 bases sitting between them. There are 15 residues in the CDR3. In DNA form, the CDR3 reads TGTGCCAGCAGCGTAACCGGGGTTAGCAATCAGCCCCAGCATTTT. This translates into CASSVTGVSNQPQHF.

Written as DNA, the CDR3 is TGTGCCAGCAGCCCTACTAGCGGGATAGAGAATGAGCAGTTCTTC. It yields the protein CASSPTSGIENEQFF. The V call is TRBV27, the J call TRBJ2-1; 10 bases map to TRBD2. This CDR3 is 15 amino acids long. CDR1 is MNHEY, CDR2 SMNVEV, per germline (reference sequence). Trimming at V came to 6 bases and at J to 7 bases, leaving 9 bases not matched to a gene.

This rearrangement joins TRBV6-5 to TRBJ1-5, with D maybe TRBD1 (6 bases). The CDR3 spans 13 residues. The germline V gene encodes CDR1 MNHEY and CDR2 SVGAGI. V was trimmed by 6 bases and J by 11 bases, leaving 17 bases between them. CDR3 coding DNA: TGTGCCAGCAGCATTATACAGGGTGAGGCCCAGCATTTT. It is translated as CASSIIQGEAQHF.

V gene TRBV19 combines with J gene TRBJ1-5; D gene unclear. The CDR3 runs to 17 residues. V was pared by 2 bases and J by 2 bases, with 16 bases between. The germline V gene has CDR1 LNHDA and CDR2 SQIVND (reference sequence). The CDR3 DNA is TGTGCCAGTAGTATATTCTGGATCGAGGGCCGCAATCAGCCCCAGCATTTT. Translated, it gives CASSIFWIEGRNQPQHF.

The chain is built from TRBV5-1 and TRBJ2-7, with TRBD1 matching over 8 bases. V lost 5 bases to trimming and J lost 6 bases; unmatched junction nucleotides: 4. Germline V gene lookup returns CDR1 SGHRS and CDR2 YFSETQ. This CDR3 is built from 12 residues. The CDR3 bases are TGCGCCAGCAGGGACAGGGTCTTCGAGCAGTACTTC. Translation: CASRDRVFEQYF.

This clone was detected only once. The V call is TRBV11-2, the J call TRBJ1-2, with no clear D. V was trimmed by 0 bases and J by 4 bases, leaving 6 bases between them. CDR3 length: 13 residues. Looked up from germline, CDR1 is SGHAT and CDR2 is FQNNGV. The DNA for the CDR3 is TGTGCCAGCAGCTTAGAAGGACTCTATGGCTACACCTTC. Protein: CASSLEGLYGYTF.

The chain combines TRBV7-9 with TRBJ2-1, with 8 bases fitting TRBD1. From germline, CDR1 is SEHNR and CDR2 FQNEAQ (reference sequence). This CDR3 is 13 amino acids long. J was trimmed by 9 bases and V by 4 bases; bases with no gene match: 5. CDR3 protein: CASSSDRGGEQFF. The CDR3 DNA is TGTGCCAGCAGCTCCGACAGGGGTGGTGAGCAGTTCTTC.

The chain couples TRBV30 to TRBJ2-2; 7 bases agree with TRBD2. The CDR3 sequence is 12 residues long. Germline V gene sequence: CDR1 GTSNPN, CDR2 SVGIG (reference sequence). Trimming removed 2 bases from V and 8 bases from J; junction bases left unmatched: 2. CDR3 nucleotides: TGTGCCTGGAGTTCGGGAGGTGGGGAGCTGTTTTTT. Amino acids: CAWSSGGGELFF.

Concerning this clone itself: The same CDR3 is also encoded by other DNA sequences in this sample. The chain couples TRBV19 to TRBJ2-7; D perhaps matches TRBD1 (5 bases). This CDR3 is built from 14 residues. V lost 1 base, J lost 0 bases, and 7 bases lay in between. Germline-derived CDR1 and CDR2 are LNHDA and SQIVND (reference sequence). In nucleotides, the CDR3 is TGTGCCAGTAGTATAGGGGGCCTCTCCTACGAGCAGTACTTC. The encoded protein is CASSIGGLSYEQYF.

This chain joins TRBV5-1 and TRBJ2-5; the D gene is possibly TRBD1 (6 bases). This CDR3 comprises 17 residues. CDR1 SGHRS and CDR2 YFSETQ come from the germline V gene. V dropped 4 bases and J dropped 1 base, with 20 bases sitting between them. In DNA, the CDR3 is TGCGCCAGCAGCCGGAGAGGGGGAAAGTACGCCCAAGAGACCCAGTACTTC. Its translation is CASSRRGGKYAQETQYF.

The chain joins TRBV2 to TRBJ2-5; unclear D gene. Germline V lookup: CDR1 SNHLY, CDR2 FYNNEI. CDR3 length: 14 residues. V was shortened by 3 bases and J by 5 bases, with 13 bases between the two germline ends. CDR3 DNA: TGTGCCAGCAGTGATCCTAATGGGGTTGAGACCCAGTACTTC. This gives the protein CASSDPNGVETQYF.

The rearrangement links TRBV9 to TRBJ1-1; maybe TRBD1 (6 bases). The V end lost 3 bases, the J end lost 6 bases, and 18 bases lay between the germline ends. Per germline, CDR1 SGDLS and CDR2 YYNGEE. This CDR3 is 15 amino acids long. This chain's CDR3 is CASSAYVGGIAEAFF. The CDR3 coding sequence is TGTGCCAGCAGCGCTTACGTAGGGGGTATCGCTGAAGCTTTCTTT.

V usage is TRBV7-8 and J usage is TRBJ1-4; 7 bases fit TRBD1. The V gene end was trimmed by 5 bases and the J gene end by 7 bases; junction bases not matched to a gene: 10. Germline CDR1 is SGHVS and CDR2 is FQNEAQ. The CDR3 is 15 residues long. CDR3 nucleotide sequence: TGTGCCAGCAGCCCGAGACAGGGTTGGGGTGAAAAACTGTTTTTT. It translates to CASSPRQGWGEKLFF.